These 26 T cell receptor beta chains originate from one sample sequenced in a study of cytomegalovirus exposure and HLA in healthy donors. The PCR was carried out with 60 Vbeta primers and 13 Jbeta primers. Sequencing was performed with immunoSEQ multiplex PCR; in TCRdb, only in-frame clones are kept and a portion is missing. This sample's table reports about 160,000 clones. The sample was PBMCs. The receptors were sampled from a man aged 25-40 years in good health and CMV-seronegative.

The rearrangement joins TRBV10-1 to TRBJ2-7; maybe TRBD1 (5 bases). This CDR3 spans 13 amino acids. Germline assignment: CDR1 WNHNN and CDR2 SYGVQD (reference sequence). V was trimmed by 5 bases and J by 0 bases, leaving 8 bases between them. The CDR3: CASSTGFSYEQYF. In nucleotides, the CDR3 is TGCGCCAGCAGTACAGGATTCTCCTACGAGCAGTACTTC.

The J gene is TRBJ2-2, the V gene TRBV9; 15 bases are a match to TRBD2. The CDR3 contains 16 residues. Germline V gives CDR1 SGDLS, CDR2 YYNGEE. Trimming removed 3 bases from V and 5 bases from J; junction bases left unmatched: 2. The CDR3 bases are TGTGCCAGCAGCGCCGGACTAGCGGGGGGGACCGGGGAGCTGTTTTTT. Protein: CASSAGLAGGTGELFF.

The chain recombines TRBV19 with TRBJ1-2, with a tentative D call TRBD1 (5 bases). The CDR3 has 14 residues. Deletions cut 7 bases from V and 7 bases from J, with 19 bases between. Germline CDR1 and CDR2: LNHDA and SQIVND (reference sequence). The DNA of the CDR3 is TGTGCCAGTACCCTCCGGTCAGGGTACAGTGGCTACACCTTC. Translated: CASTLRSGYSGYTF.

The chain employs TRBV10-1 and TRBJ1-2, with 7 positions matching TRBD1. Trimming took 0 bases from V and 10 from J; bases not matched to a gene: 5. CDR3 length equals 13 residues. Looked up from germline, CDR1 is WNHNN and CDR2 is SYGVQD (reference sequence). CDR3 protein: CASSESSGGYYTF. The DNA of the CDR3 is TGCGCCAGCAGTGAGTCGTCAGGGGGTTACTACACCTTC.

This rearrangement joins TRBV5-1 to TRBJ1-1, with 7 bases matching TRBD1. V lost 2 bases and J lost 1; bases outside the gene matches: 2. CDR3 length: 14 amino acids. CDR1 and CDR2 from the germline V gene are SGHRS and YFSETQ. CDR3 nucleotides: TGCGCCAGCAGCTTCCGGGACAGGAACACTGAAGCTTTCTTT. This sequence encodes CASSFRDRNTEAFF.

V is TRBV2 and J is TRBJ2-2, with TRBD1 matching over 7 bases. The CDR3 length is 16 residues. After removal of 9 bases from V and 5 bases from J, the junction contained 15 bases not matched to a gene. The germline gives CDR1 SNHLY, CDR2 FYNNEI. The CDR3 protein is CARNLRDSHSTGELFF. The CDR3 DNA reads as TGTGCCAGAAACCTTAGGGACAGCCACTCAACCGGGGAGCTGTTTTTT.

The CDR3 loop is CASSVEDSLNSPLHF. In DNA, the CDR3 is TGTGCCAGCAGCGTCGAGGACAGCCTCAATTCACCCCTCCACTTT. The chain joins TRBV11-2 to TRBJ1-6, with a tentative D call TRBD1 (6 bases). V lost 5 bases and J lost 7, with 15 bases in between. Germline V gene lookup returns CDR1 SGHAT and CDR2 FQNNGV. This CDR3 has 15 residues. The complete variable domain, with remaining parts taken from reference TRBV11-2 and TRBJ1-6, reads EAGVAQSPRYKIIEKRQSVAFWCNPISGHATLYWYQQILGQGPKLLIQFQNNGVVDDSQLPKDRFSAERLKGVDSTLKIQPAKLEDSAVYLCASSVEDSLNSPLHFGNGTRLTVT.

As DNA, the CDR3 is TGTGCCAGCAGCTTAGCCGGGGGGCTAAGTGGAAACACCATATATTTT. Translating it yields CASSLAGGLSGNTIYF. The chain couples TRBV13 to TRBJ1-3, with a weak D call TRBD1 (6 bases). V lost 1 base and J 3 bases, leaving 13 bases between the germline ends. Germline V gives CDR1 PRHDT, CDR2 FYEKMQ (reference sequence). This CDR3 is built from 16 residues.

The CDR3 loop reads CSTYGVDTGELFF. CDR3 nucleotide sequence: TGCAGCACATACGGGGTCGACACCGGGGAGCTGTTTTTT. The chain carries TRBV29-1 and TRBJ2-2; D perhaps matches TRBD2 (5 bases). Trimming cost V 8 bases and J 3 bases, with 13 bases left between them. The CDR3 is 13 amino acids. Germline V gene sequence: CDR1 SQVTM, CDR2 ANQGSEA.

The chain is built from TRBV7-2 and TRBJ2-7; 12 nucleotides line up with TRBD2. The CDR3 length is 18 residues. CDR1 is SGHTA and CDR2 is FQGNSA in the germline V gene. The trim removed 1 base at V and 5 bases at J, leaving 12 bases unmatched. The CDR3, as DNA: TGTGCCAGCAGCTTAGAGGGCCTAGCGGGAGGGGTTGGTCACGAGCAGTACTTC. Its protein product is CASSLEGLAGGVGHEQYF.

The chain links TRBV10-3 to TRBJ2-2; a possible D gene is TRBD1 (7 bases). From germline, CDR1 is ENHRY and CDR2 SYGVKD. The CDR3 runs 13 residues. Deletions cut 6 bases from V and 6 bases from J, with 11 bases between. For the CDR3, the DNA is TGTGCCATCAGAACCAGGGGGGCCGGGGAGCTGTTTTTT. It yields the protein CAIRTRGAGELFF.

CDR3 loop: CASSWGDRAGYTF. The CDR3 DNA is TGCGCCAGCAGCTGGGGGGACAGGGCGGGCTACACCTTC. The genes are TRBV5-1 and TRBJ1-2, with 9 bases identical to TRBD1. The CDR3 is 13 amino acids. Per the germline V gene, CDR1 is SGHRS and CDR2 is YFSETQ. The V gene end was trimmed by 3 bases and the J gene end by 8 bases; junction bases not matched to a gene: 5. The entire variable domain, with the rest obtained from reference TRBV5-1 and TRBJ1-2, is as follows: KAGVTQTPRYLIKTRGQQVTLSCSPISGHRSVSWYQQTPGQGLQFLFEYFSETQRNKGNFPGRFSGRQFSNSRSEMNVSTLELGDSALYLCASSWGDRAGYTFGSGTRLTVV.

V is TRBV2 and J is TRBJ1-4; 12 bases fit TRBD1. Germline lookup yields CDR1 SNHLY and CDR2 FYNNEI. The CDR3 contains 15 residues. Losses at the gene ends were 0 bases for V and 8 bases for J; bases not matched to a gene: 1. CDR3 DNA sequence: TGTGCCAGCAGTGAAGCCGGGACAGGGGGCGAAAAACTGTTTTTT. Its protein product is CASSEAGTGGEKLFF.

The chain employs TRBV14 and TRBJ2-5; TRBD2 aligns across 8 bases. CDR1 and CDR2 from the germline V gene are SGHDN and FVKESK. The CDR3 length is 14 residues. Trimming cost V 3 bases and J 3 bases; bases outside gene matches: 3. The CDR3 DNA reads TGTGCCAGCAGCCAGCAACTAGCGGAAGAGACCCAGTACTTC. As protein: CASSQQLAEETQYF. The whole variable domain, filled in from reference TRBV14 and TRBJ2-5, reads EAGVTQFPSHSVIEKGQTVTLRCDPISGHDNLYWYRRVMGKEIKFLLHFVKESKQDESGMPNNRFLAERTGGTYSTLKVQPAELEDSGVYFCASSQQLAEETQYFGPGTRLLVL.

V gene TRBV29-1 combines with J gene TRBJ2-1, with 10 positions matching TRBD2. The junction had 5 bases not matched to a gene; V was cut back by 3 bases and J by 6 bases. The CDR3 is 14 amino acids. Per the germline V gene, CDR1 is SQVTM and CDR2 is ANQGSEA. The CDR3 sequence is CSVEILAGTNEQFF. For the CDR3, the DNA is TGCAGCGTTGAGATACTAGCGGGAACCAATGAGCAGTTCTTC.

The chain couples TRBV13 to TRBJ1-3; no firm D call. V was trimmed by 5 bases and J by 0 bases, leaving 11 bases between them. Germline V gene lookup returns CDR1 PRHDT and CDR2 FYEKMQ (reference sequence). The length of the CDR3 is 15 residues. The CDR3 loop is CASSLARYSGNTIYF. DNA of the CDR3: TGTGCCAGCAGCCTTGCGAGATACTCTGGAAACACCATATATTTT.

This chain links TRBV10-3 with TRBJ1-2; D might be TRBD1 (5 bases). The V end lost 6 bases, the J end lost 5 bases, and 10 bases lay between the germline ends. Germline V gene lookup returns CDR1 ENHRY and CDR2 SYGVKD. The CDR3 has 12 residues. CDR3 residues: CAISDDRYGYTF. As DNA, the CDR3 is TGTGCCATCAGCGACGACAGATATGGCTACACCTTC.

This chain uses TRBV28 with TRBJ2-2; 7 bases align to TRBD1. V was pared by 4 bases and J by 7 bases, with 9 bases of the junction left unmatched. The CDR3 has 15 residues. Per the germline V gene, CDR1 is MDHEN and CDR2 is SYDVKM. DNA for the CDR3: TGTGCCAGCAGTTCGGGGACAGCAATTTACGGGGAGCTGTTTTTT. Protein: CASSSGTAIYGELFF.

As DNA, the CDR3 is TGTGCCAGCAGTGCCGGGACAGGGGATGTAGATACGCAGTATTTT. Residues: CASSAGTGDVDTQYF. The chain joins TRBV25-1 to TRBJ2-3, with TRBD1 matching over 10 bases. CDR1 is MGHDK, CDR2 SYGVNS, per germline. CDR3 length: 15 amino acids. The junction had 6 bases not matched to a gene; V was cut back by 4 bases and J by 5 bases.

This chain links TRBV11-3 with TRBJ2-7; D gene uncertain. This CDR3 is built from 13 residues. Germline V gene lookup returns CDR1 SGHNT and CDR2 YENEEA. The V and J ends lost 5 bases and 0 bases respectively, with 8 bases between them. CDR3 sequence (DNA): TGTGCCAGCAGCCCTGACACCTCCTACGAGCAGTACTTC. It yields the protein CASSPDTSYEQYF.

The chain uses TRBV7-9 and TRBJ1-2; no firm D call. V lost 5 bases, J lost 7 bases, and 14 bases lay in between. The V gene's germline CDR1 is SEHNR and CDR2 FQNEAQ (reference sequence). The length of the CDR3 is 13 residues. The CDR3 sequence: CASSIKRRFGYTF. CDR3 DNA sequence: TGTGCCAGCAGCATTAAGAGGCGCTTTGGCTACACCTTC.

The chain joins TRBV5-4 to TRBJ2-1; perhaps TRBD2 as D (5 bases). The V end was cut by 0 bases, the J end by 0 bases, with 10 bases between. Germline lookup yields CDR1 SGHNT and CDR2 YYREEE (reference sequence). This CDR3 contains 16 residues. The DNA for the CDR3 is TGTGCCAGCAGCTTGGGCAGCGGTAGCTCCTACAATGAGCAGTTCTTC. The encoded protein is CASSLGSGSSYNEQFF.

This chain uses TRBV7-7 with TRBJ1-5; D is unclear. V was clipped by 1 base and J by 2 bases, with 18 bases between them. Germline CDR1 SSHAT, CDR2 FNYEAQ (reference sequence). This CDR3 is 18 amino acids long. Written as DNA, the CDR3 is TGTGCCAGCAGCTTAGGGGCGGGAGCCTATAGGGGCAATCAGCCCCAGCATTTT. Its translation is CASSLGAGAYRGNQPQHF.

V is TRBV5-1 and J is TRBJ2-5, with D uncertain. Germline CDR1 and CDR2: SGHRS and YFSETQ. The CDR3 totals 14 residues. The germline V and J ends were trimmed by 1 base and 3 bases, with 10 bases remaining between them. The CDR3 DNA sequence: TGCGCCAGCAGCTTGCTAACTACAAAAGAGACCCAGTACTTC. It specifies CASSLLTTKETQYF.

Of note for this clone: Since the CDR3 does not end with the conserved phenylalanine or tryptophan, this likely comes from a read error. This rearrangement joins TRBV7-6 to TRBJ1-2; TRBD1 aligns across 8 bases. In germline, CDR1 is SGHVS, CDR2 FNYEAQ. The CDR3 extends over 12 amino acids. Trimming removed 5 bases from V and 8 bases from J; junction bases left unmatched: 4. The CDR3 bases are TGTGCCAGCAGCCCCGACAGGGGCGGCTACACCCTC. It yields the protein CASSPDRGGYTL.

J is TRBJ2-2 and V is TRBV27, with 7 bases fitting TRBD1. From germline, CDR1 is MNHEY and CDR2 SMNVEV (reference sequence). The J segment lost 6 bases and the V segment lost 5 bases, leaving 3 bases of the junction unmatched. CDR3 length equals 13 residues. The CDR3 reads CASSQGGPGELFF. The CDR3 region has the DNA TGTGCCAGCAGTCAAGGGGGCCCCGGGGAGCTGTTTTTT.